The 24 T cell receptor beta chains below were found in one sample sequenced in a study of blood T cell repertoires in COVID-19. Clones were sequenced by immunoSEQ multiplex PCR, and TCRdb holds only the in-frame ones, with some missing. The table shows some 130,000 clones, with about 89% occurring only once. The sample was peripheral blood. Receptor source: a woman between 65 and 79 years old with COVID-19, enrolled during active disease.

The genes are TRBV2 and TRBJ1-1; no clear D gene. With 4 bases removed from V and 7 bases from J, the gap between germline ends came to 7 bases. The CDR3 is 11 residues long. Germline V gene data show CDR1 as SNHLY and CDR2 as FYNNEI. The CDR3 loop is CASSGHLEAFF. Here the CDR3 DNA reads TGTGCCAGCAGTGGACACCTTGAAGCTTTCTTT.

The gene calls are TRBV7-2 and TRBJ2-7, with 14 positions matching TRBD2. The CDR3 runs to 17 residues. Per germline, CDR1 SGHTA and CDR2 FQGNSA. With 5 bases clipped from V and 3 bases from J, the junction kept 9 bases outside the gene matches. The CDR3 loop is CASSAGLAGGGYYEQYF. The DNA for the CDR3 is TGTGCCAGCAGCGCCGGACTAGCGGGGGGCGGCTACTACGAGCAGTACTTC.

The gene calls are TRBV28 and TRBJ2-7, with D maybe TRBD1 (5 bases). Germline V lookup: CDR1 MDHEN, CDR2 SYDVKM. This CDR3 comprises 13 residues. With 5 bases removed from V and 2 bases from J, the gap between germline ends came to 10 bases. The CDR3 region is CASSRQRPYEQYF. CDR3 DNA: TGTGCCAGCAGTAGACAGCGACCCTACGAGCAGTACTTC.

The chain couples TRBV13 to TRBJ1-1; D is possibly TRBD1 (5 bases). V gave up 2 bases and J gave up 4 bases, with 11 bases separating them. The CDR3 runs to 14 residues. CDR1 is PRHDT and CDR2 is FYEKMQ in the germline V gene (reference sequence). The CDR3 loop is CASSLWGRSTEAFF. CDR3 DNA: TGTGCCAGCAGCTTATGGGGCCGGAGCACTGAAGCTTTCTTT.

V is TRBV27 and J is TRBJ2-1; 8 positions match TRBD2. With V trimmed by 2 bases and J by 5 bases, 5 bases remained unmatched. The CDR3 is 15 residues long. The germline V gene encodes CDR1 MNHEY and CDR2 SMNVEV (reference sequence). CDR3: CASSLAGGHHNEQFF. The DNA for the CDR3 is TGTGCCAGCAGTTTAGCGGGGGGCCACCACAATGAGCAGTTCTTC.

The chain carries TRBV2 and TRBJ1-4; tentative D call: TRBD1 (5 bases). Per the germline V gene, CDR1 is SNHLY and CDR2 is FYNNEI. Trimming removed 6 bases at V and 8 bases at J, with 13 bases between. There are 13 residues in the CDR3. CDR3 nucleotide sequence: TGTGCCAGCAGCATCGGGGGGTTCGAAAAACTGTTTTTT. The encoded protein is CASSIGGFEKLFF.

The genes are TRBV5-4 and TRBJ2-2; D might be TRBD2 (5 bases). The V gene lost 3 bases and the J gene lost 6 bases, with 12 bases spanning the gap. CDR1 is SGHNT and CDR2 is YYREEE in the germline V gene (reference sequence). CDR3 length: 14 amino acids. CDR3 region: CASSSIASSGELFF. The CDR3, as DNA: TGTGCCAGCAGCTCCATAGCGTCGTCCGGGGAGCTGTTTTTT.

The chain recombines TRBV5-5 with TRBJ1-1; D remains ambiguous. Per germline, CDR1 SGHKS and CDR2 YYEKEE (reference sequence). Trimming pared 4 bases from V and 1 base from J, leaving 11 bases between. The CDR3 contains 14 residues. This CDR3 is CASSPSLANTEAFF. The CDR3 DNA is TGTGCCAGCAGCCCCTCATTAGCGAACACTGAAGCTTTCTTT.

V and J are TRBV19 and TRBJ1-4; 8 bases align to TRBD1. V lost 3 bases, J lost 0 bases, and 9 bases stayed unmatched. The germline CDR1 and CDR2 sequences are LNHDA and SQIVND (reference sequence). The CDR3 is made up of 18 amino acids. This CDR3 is CASSMDRVAISTNEKLFF. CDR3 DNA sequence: TGTGCCAGTAGTATGGACAGGGTTGCAATATCAACTAATGAAAAACTGTTTTTT.

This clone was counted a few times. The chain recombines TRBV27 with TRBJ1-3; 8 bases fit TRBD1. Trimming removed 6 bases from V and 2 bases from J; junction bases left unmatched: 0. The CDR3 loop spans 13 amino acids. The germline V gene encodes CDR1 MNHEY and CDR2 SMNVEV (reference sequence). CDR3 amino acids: CASRDRAGNTIYF. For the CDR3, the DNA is TGTGCCAGCAGGGACAGGGCTGGAAACACCATATATTTT.

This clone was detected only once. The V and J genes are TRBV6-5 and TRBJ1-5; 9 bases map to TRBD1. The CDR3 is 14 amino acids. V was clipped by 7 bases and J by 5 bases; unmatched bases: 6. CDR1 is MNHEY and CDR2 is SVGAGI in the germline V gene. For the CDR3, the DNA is TGTGCCAGCACCCGGGACAGGGATGATCAGCCCCAGCATTTT. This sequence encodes CASTRDRDDQPQHF.

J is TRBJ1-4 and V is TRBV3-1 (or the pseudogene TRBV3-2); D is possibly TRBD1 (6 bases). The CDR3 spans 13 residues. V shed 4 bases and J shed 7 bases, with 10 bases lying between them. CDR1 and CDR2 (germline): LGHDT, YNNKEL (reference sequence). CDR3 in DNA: TGTGCCAGCAGCCCCCGGACAGCTGAAAAACTGTTTTTT. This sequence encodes CASSPRTAEKLFF.

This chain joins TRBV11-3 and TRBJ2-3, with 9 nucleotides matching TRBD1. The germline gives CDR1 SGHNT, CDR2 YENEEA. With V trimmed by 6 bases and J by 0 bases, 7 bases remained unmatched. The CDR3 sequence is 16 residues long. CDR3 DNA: TGTGCCAGCAGTTCCCGGACAGGGGCTAGCACAGATACGCAGTATTTT. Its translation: CASSSRTGASTDTQYF.

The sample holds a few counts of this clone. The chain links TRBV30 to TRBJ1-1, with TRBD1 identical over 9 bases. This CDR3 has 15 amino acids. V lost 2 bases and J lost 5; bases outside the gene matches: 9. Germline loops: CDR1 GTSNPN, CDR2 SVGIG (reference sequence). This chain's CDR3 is CAWSLKTGGGTEAFF. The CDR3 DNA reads TGTGCCTGGAGTTTAAAGACAGGGGGTGGAACTGAAGCTTTCTTT.

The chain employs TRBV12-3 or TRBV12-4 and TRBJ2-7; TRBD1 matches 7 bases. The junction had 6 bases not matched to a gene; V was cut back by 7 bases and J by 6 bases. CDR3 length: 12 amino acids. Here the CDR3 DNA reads TGTGCCAGCACTGAGGGGGCCATCGAGCAGTACTTC. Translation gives CASTEGAIEQYF.

For the CDR3, the DNA is TGTGCCAGCACCCCCGGAGGGGATTATTCACCCCTCCACTTT. This encodes CASTPGGDYSPLHF. The V gene is TRBV6-6, the J gene TRBJ1-6; tentative D call: TRBD1 (5 bases). The CDR3 covers 14 residues. Per germline, CDR1 MNHNY and CDR2 SVGAGI (reference sequence). V was trimmed by 7 bases and J by 8 bases, leaving 15 bases between them.

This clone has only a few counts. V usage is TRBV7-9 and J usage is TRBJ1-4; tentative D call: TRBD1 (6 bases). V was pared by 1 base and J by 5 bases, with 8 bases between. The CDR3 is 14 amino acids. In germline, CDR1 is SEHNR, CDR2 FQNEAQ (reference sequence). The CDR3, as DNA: TGTGCCAGCAGCTTAGGCCAGGGGAATGAAAAACTGTTTTTT. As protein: CASSLGQGNEKLFF.

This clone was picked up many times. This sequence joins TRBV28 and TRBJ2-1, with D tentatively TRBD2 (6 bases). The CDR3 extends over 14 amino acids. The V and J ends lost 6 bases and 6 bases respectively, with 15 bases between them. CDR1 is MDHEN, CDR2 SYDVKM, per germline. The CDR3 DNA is TGTGCCAGCAGACTTCCGGGAGTCTCCAATGAGCAGTTCTTC. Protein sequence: CASRLPGVSNEQFF.

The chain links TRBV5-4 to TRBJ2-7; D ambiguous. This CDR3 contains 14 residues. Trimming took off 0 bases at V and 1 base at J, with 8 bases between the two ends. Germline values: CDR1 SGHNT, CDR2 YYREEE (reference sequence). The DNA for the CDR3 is TGTGCCAGCAGCTTGGGAGGCAGTTCCTACGAGCAGTACTTC. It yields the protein CASSLGGSSYEQYF.

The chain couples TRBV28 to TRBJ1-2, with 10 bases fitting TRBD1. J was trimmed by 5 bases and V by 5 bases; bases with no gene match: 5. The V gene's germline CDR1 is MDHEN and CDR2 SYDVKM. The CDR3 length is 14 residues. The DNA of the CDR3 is TGTGCCAGCAGTATCGGACAGGGGGGGTATGGCTACACCTTC. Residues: CASSIGQGGYGYTF.

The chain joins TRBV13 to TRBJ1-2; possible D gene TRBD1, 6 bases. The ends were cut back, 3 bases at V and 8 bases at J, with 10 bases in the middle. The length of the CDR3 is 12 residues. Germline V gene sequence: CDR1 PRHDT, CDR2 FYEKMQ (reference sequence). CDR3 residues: CASSLDSRGYTF. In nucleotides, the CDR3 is TGTGCCAGCAGCTTGGACAGTCGGGGCTACACCTTC.

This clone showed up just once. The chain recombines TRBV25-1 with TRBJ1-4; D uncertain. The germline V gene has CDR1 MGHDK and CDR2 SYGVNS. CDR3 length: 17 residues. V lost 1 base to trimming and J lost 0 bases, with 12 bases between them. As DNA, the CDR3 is TGTGCCAGCAGTGAATTTTGGACTTCCGCAACTAATGAAAAACTGTTTTTT. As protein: CASSEFWTSATNEKLFF.

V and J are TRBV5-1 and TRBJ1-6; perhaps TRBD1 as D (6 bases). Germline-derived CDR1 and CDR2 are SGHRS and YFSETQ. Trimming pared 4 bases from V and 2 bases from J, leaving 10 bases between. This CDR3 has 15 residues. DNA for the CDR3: TGCGCCAGCAGCGCAAGGACAGCCTATAATTCACCCCTCCACTTT. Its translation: CASSARTAYNSPLHF.

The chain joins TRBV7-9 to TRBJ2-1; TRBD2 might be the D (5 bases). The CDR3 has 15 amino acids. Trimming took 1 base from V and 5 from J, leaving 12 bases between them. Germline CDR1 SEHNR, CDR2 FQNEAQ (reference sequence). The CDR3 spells CASSLGRSGHNEQFF. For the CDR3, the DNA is TGTGCCAGCAGCTTAGGCAGGAGCGGCCACAATGAGCAGTTCTTC.